This TCR beta chain was sequenced during a study of immune characteristics of hereditary and idiopathic chronic pancreatitis. For context, the study as a whole: The study profiled local pancreatic immune cells and TCRbeta repertoires in hereditary and idiopathic chronic pancreatitis compared with control organ donor pancreases. The gDNA-based approach was selected because minimal in vitro experimental manipulation of pancreas-infiltrating T cells was involved. TCRbeta sequencing was performed on roughly five control pancreases, under 10 hereditary chronic pancreatitis pancreases and roughly 6 idiopathic chronic pancreatitis pancreases.

With respect to this clone: Its specific antigen is unknown. Qualities for individual bases were not recorded, and no much larger clone is one base off.

What the research found in general, with its limitations: Both chronic pancreatitis groups showed significantly increased TCRbeta repertoire diversity and reduced clonality versus controls. Because patient tissue could only be obtained at the time of TPIAT, differences in disease duration may have influenced the immune findings. The study did not include chronic pancreatitis caused by alcohol use. Vbeta-Jbeta gene family usage, including TRBV10, TRBV19, TRBV23 and TRBV5, differed between hereditary and idiopathic chronic pancreatitis. Numbers of productive TCR rearrangements correlated positively with disease severity scores among roughly 13 chronic pancreatitis patients.

Chronic pancreatitis pancreas tissue came from patients undergoing total pancreatectomy with islet autotransplantation (TPIAT). Included chronic pancreatitis patients had no known history of diabetes. Genomic DNA was extracted directly from bulk pancreas tissue, without T cell sorting, for TCRbeta sequencing. At two US centers, pancreas tissues from patients and organ donors were collected on a consecutive basis. Including cysteine and phenylalanine, the CDR3 has 16 amino acids. Of the read, only the CDR3 DNA is kept; its 48 bases are in frame from base 1. Deletion took 0 bases off V and 2 bases off J, with a span of 15 bases between the germline ends. The library was prepared using the immunoSEQ multiplex PCR assay. The TCRbeta CDR3 region and neighboring sequences were amplified from pancreatic genomic DNA and then sequenced. The study's processing was this. Repertoire diversity was assessed as a mean normalized Shannon-Wiener index, and productive clonality and productive rearrangement counts were also measured. Control and chronic pancreatitis repertoire metrics were compared by means of the nonparametric Mann-Whitney U test. CDR3beta sequences with identical amino acid composition and length across subjects were defined as shared clonotypes. The table comes from immuneACCESS by way of TCRdb, which keeps in-frame sequences with V and J called. Part of the clones is missing from these tables; in studies checked, under half for an unresolved V gene and the rest for unknown reasons. V and J calls and clone size come straight from that table; D and trimming were deduced from the DNA. The sample contains roughly 13,000 clones, around 67% of them found a single time. The ten largest clones represent about 14% of the sample.

This sequence originates from a human donor with chronic pancreatitis. Rearrangement joined TRBV5-3 to TRBJ2-7, with TRBD2 as a weak D call on 5 bases. TRBV5-3 is treated as an ORF (open reading frame) with a function not yet certain. The material sequenced was pancreas tissue with hereditary chronic pancreatitis. The DNA sequence is as follows: TGTGCCAGAAGCTTGGGTTGCGGGCGGAAAACCTACGAGCAGTACTTC. It translates as CARSLGCGRKTYEQYF.